Listed below are T cell receptor beta chains from one sample, sequenced in a study of T cell responses to AZD1222 COVID-19 vaccine. The data were produced by immunoSEQ multiplex PCR, yet TCRdb's version contains in-frame clones alone and is incomplete. Of fewer than 200,000 clones listed, 92% are singletons. Sequenced material: peripheral blood, taken on day 0 of AZD1222 vaccination. Receptor source: an adult in good health. Both conserved end residues are part of each CDR3. A D gene is named only where the DNA matches it firmly. Size tells how often a clone was seen (once, few, many) or the class of an expanded clone, and some rows leave it out.

j_call,v_call,d_call,clone_size,cdr3_nt,cdr3_aa
TRBJ1-3,TRBV19,TRBD1,NA,TGTGCCAGTAGTCTGACAGGGACAGGGCATGGAAACACCATATATTTT,CASSLTGTGHGNTIYF
TRBJ2-7,TRBV15,NA,NA,TGTGCCACCAGCAGCGCTAGCCGGGACATCCACTACGAGCAGTACTTC,CATSSASRDIHYEQYF
TRBJ2-7,TRBV5-1,NA,NA,TGCGCCAGCAGCTTTGTGGGCTTGAGTGGCGAGCAGTACTTC,CASSFVGLSGEQYF
TRBJ2-3,TRBV4-1,NA,NA,TGCGCCAGCAGCCCATTAGCGGACACAGATACGCAGTATTTT,CASSPLADTDTQYF
TRBJ1-1,TRBV12-1,NA,NA,TGTGCCAGCAGCCCAGGGCGCACTGAAGCTTTCTTT,CASSPGRTEAFF
TRBJ1-5,TRBV5-1,NA,NA,TGCGCCAGCAGCTTGGGTAGCAATCAGCCCCAGCATTTT,CASSLGSNQPQHF
TRBJ1-5,TRBV27,NA,once,TGTGCCAGCAGTTTGAGGGGACGCAATCAGCCCCAGCATTTT,CASSLRGRNQPQHF
TRBJ2-7,TRBV11-2,TRBD1,NA,TGTGCCAGCAGCTTCGGACAGGGGGCGGGGGAGCAGTACTTC,CASSFGQGAGEQYF
TRBJ2-1,TRBV14,TRBD2,NA,TGTGCCAGCAGCCTACTAGCGGGGGGCAACAATGAGCAGTTCTTC,CASSLLAGGNNEQFF
TRBJ2-1,TRBV10-2,NA,NA,TGCGCCAGCACGGGCGGGAATGAGCAGTTCTTC,CASTGGNEQFF
TRBJ1-2,TRBV6-6,NA,NA,TGTGCCAGCAGTCCAGGAGTACAGGTGAATTATGGCTACACCTTC,CASSPGVQVNYGYTF
TRBJ2-7,TRBV12-5,TRBD1,NA,TGTGCTAGTGGTTTTGGACAGGGGCTGTACGAGCAGTACTTC,CASGFGQGLYEQYF
TRBJ1-1,TRBV19,TRBD1,few,TGTGCCAGTAGTGCCGCCCGACCGGGACAGGGGGCCGGAGCTTTCTTT,CASSAARPGQGAGAFF
TRBJ1-4,TRBV27,NA,NA,TGTGCCAGCAGGAGACCGGGCCGAGGAGGGGGTGAAAAACTGTTTTTT,CASRRPGRGGGEKLFF
TRBJ2-3,TRBV4-2,TRBD2,once,TGTGCCAGCAGCCAAGCCGGGGGGGCTTCAGATACGCAGTATTTT,CASSQAGGASDTQYF
TRBJ2-6,TRBV19,TRBD1,NA,TGTGCCAGTAGTATGTCACCGGGACAGGGAGCCCCCTCTGGGGCCAACGTCCTGACTTTC,CASSMSPGQGAPSGANVLTF
TRBJ2-6,TRBV15,NA,NA,TGTGCCACCAGCAGAGAATTCCCTACAGGGTATGGGGCCAACGTCCTGACTTTC,CATSREFPTGYGANVLTF
TRBJ1-6,TRBV7-2,NA,NA,TGTGCCAGCAGCTTAGCTGGGGATGGGGCTAGTTCACCCCTCCACTTT,CASSLAGDGASSPLHF
TRBJ2-7,TRBV15,NA,NA,TGTGCCACCAGCAGGACGGCTTACTCCTACGAGCAGTACTTC,CATSRTAYSYEQYF
TRBJ2-7,TRBV11-2,TRBD1,NA,TGTGCCAGCAGCTTGACAGGGCGAACCTACGAGCAGTACTTC,CASSLTGRTYEQYF
TRBJ2-7,TRBV5-1,TRBD2,NA,TGCGCCAGCAGCCCCACCCGGGGGGTCGACGAGCAGTACTTC,CASSPTRGVDEQYF
TRBJ2-1,TRBV6-1,TRBD2,NA,TGTGCCAGCAGTGAAGATCGAAGGACTAGTAGTGGCGATGAGCAGTTCTTC,CASSEDRRTSSGDEQFF
TRBJ2-6,TRBV19,NA,NA,TGTGCCAGTAGTTCCCAGACGGGGGCGCTAGCTGGGGCCAACGTCCTGACTTTC,CASSSQTGALAGANVLTF
TRBJ1-6,TRBV23-1,NA,NA,TGCGCCAGCAGTCAATCGAACAGGGTTTCACCCCTCCACTTT,CASSQSNRVSPLHF
TRBJ1-6,TRBV7-9,NA,NA,TGTGCCAGCAGCTTGGGAAGGCGGCGTAATTCACCCCTCCACTTT,CASSLGRRRNSPLHF
TRBJ2-2,TRBV27,TRBD1,NA,TGTGCCAGCAGTCCGGGACAGGGGGGTTCGAACACCGGGGAGCTGTTTTTT,CASSPGQGGSNTGELFF
TRBJ2-3,TRBV29-1,NA,NA,TGCAGCGTGCTGGGGGGCAACACAGATACGCAGTATTTT,CSVLGGNTDTQYF
TRBJ1-2,TRBV28,NA,NA,TGTGCCAGCACCCCCCACAGGGACTATGGCTACACCTTC,CASTPHRDYGYTF
TRBJ2-7,TRBV19,NA,once,TGTGCCAGTATGGGTGGCAGCGCACCAGCTCGCGAGCAGTACTTC,CASMGGSAPAREQYF
TRBJ2-4,TRBV29-1,NA,NA,TGCAGCGTTGAACGGGCCCAGGGTTTAAATCAGTACTTC,CSVERAQGLNQYF
TRBJ2-1,TRBV18,NA,NA,TGTGCCAGCTCACCACAGACGGGAGACAATGAGCAGTTCTTC,CASSPQTGDNEQFF
TRBJ2-7,TRBV4-1,NA,once,TGCGCCAGCAGCCAAGACCCCCTGTCTAGTTACGAGCAGTACTTC,CASSQDPLSSYEQYF
TRBJ2-1,TRBV9,NA,NA,TGTGCCAGCAGCGTAACCATCCTTAGCTCCTACAATGAGCAGTTCTTC,CASSVTILSSYNEQFF
TRBJ2-2,TRBV18,NA,NA,TGTGCCAGCTCACCAGGCAGGGTAAACACCGGGGAGCTGTTTTTT,CASSPGRVNTGELFF
TRBJ2-7,TRBV7-9,NA,NA,TGTGCCAGCAGCCCCGGGACCCTCTCGAGGGAGCAGTACTTC,CASSPGTLSREQYF